The T cell receptor (beta chain) described here comes from a study of blood T cells in healthy people across ages. Study as a whole: Template switching recovered approximately one barcoded beta molecule for every two T cells. Study findings and constraints: Estimates of total diversity, which came from one million sequenced T cells, were considered to be underestimates. Roughly linearly, TCR beta diversity per million T cells fell as age increased.

This clonotype came up many times. Its target is not known. V lost 5 bases and J lost 3, with 17 bases in between. Germline V gene sequence: CDR1 SGHTA, CDR2 FQGNSA. The CDR3 extends over 15 amino acids. A J-beta primer mix and a sample-barcoded 5' primer were used in a second PCR of about 6 to 12 cycles. MiXCR, applied by TCRdb to the 5' RACE reads, yields one record per CDR3 protein. The sample includes hundreds of thousands of distinct CDR3 sequences, roughly 26% seen only once; the top ten take 15% to 20%. Isolation recovered at least 6.5 million PBMCs from every sample. This sequence originates from a woman of 80 years or more in good health. Sequencing used blood. The genes are TRBV7-2 and TRBJ2-7; TRBD1 or TRBD2 may be the D gene (5 bases each). CDR3 in amino acids: CASSLRSPGGYEQYF. The CDR3 bases are TGTGCCAGCAGCCTCCGGTCCCCTGGGGGCTACGAGCAGTACTTC.